Below are 20 T cell receptor beta chains sequenced from a single sample in a study of OX40 agonist ivuxolimab in advanced cancers. Profiled with immunoSEQ multiplex PCR; TCRdb holds only in-frame clones, not every one. The table shows 35,000 to 40,000 clones, with 92% occurring only once. The sequences come from CD4+ or CD8+ T cells sorted from blood, collected in a trial of the OX40 agonist ivuxolimab. All receptors come from an adult with an advanced solid tumor such as melanoma, head and neck, liver or kidney cancer.

The genes are TRBV4-3 and TRBJ2-1; no clear D. Germline V gene lookup returns CDR1 LGHNA and CDR2 YSLEER. The germline V and J ends were trimmed by 0 bases and 8 bases, with 11 bases remaining between them. CDR3 size: 14 residues. CDR3 nucleotides: TGCGCCAGCAGCCAAGAAGGTCCGGAGTATGAGCAGTTCTTC. Protein sequence: CASSQEGPEYEQFF.

This chain joins TRBV9 and TRBJ2-1; 7 positions match TRBD2. The J segment lost 6 bases and the V segment lost 0 bases, leaving 6 bases of the junction unmatched. The CDR3 sequence is 15 residues long. The germline CDR1 and CDR2 sequences are SGDLS and YYNGEE. The DNA for the CDR3 is TGTGCCAGCAGCGTAGTGGGCGGGAGTGCCAATGAGCAGTTCTTC. Translation: CASSVVGGSANEQFF.

The rearrangement uses TRBV13 and TRBJ2-4; no definite D call. With 0 bases removed from V and 0 bases from J, the gap between germline ends came to 9 bases. This CDR3 contains 16 residues. Germline V lookup: CDR1 PRHDT, CDR2 FYEKMQ (reference sequence). The CDR3, as DNA: TGTGCCAGCAGCTTAGGCGTGACACTAGCCAAAAACATTCAGTACTTC. It translates to CASSLGVTLAKNIQYF.

The rearrangement uses TRBV19 and TRBJ2-5; 9 bases are shared with TRBD1. Trimming took 1 base from V and 1 from J; bases not matched to a gene: 4. Germline V gene sequence: CDR1 LNHDA, CDR2 SQIVND (reference sequence). This CDR3 is 16 amino acids long. The DNA of the CDR3 is TGTGCCAGTAGTATAGGAGGGACAGGGAGCCAAGAGACCCAGTACTTC. Translation: CASSIGGTGSQETQYF.

The chain uses TRBV5-5 and TRBJ2-2; D is undetermined. Germline CDR1 reads SGHKS; CDR2 reads YYEKEE (reference sequence). The V end lost 4 bases, the J end lost 3 bases, and 4 bases lay between the germline ends. The CDR3 totals 12 residues. The CDR3 DNA reads as TGTGCCAGCAGCCTCCACACCGGGGAGCTGTTTTTT. This translates into CASSLHTGELFF. Based on the CDR3 plus reference TRBV5-5 and TRBJ2-2, the full variable domain is DAGVTQSPTHLIKTRGQQVTLRCSPISGHKSVSWYQQVLGQGPQFIFQYYEKEERGRGNFPDRFSARQFPNYSSELNVNALLLGDSALYLCASSLHTGELFFGEGSRLTVL.

The chain employs TRBV7-9 and TRBJ2-7, with TRBD1 as a possible D gene (5 bases). Germline CDR1 SEHNR, CDR2 FQNEAQ (reference sequence). V gave up 5 bases and J gave up 5 bases, with 13 bases separating them. The CDR3 has 13 residues. This CDR3 is CASSPQEGDEQYV. The CDR3 DNA sequence: TGTGCCAGCAGCCCGCAGGAAGGGGACGAGCAGTACGTC.

This chain joins TRBV5-1 and TRBJ2-7; the match to TRBD1 covers 8 bases. V shed 2 bases and J 6 bases; nucleotides not matched to a gene: 4. This CDR3 contains 13 residues. The germline CDR1 and CDR2 sequences are SGHRS and YFSETQ. CDR3 loop: CASSLGQGGEQYV. DNA for the CDR3: TGCGCCAGCAGCTTAGGACAGGGCGGCGAGCAGTACGTC.

The chain carries TRBV5-6 and TRBJ2-2, with D possibly being TRBD1 (5 bases). Germline V gives CDR1 SGHDT, CDR2 YYEEEE. V was clipped by 4 bases and J by 1 base, with 8 bases between them. The CDR3 has 14 residues. CDR3 nucleotide sequence: TGTGCCAGCAGCGAAGGGGTGAACACCGGGGAGCTGTTTTTT. It specifies CASSEGVNTGELFF.

The chain is built from TRBV21-1 and TRBJ2-1; the table assigns TRBD2, which was not confirmed against the DNA. TRBV21-1 is annotated as a pseudogene. There are 16 residues in the CDR3. CDR3: CASGKLLASGINEQFF. For the CDR3, the DNA is TGTGCCAGCGGCAAATTGTTGGCTAGCGGGATCAATGAGCAGTTCTTC.

The rearrangement joins TRBV9 to TRBJ2-3; 9 bases line up with TRBD2. Per the germline V gene, CDR1 is SGDLS and CDR2 is YYNGEE. This CDR3 contains 15 residues. J was trimmed by 1 base and V by 4 bases; bases with no gene match: 4. This CDR3 is CASSYSGSGTDTQYF. DNA of the CDR3: TGTGCCAGCAGCTATAGCGGGAGTGGCACAGATACGCAGTATTTT.

This chain joins TRBV9 and TRBJ2-1, with 12 positions matching TRBD2. Germline V gene sequence: CDR1 SGDLS, CDR2 YYNGEE. Germline trimming cut 3 bases from V and 4 bases from J; bases unmatched to any gene: 11. This CDR3 has 18 residues. This CDR3 reads CASSASGRGYGAYNEQFF. CDR3 in DNA: TGTGCCAGCAGCGCTAGCGGGAGGGGATATGGGGCGTACAATGAGCAGTTCTTC. Complete variable domain (other parts from reference TRBV9 and TRBJ2-1): DSGVTQTPKHLITATGQRVTLRCSPRSGDLSVYWYQQSLDQGLQFLIQYYNGEERAKGNILERFSAQQFPDLHSELNLSSLELGDSALYFCASSASGRGYGAYNEQFFGPGTRLTVL.

The rearrangement uses TRBV2 and TRBJ2-7; 9 nucleotides agree with TRBD1. This CDR3 spans 17 amino acids. Germline values: CDR1 SNHLY, CDR2 FYNNEI. Trimming took 2 bases from V and 4 from J; bases not matched to a gene: 12. The CDR3 sequence is CASSELSRDRELYEQYF. The CDR3 DNA is TGTGCCAGCAGTGAATTGAGTAGGGACAGGGAGTTGTACGAGCAGTACTTC.

The chain links TRBV5-1 to TRBJ2-3; 12 bases are a match to TRBD2. Germline CDR1 SGHRS, CDR2 YFSETQ. With 2 bases clipped from V and 4 bases from J, the junction kept 8 bases outside the gene matches. The CDR3 covers 17 residues. The CDR3 region is CASSFRLAGETADTQYF. CDR3 nucleotide sequence: TGCGCCAGCAGCTTCCGACTAGCGGGAGAAACAGCAGATACGCAGTATTTT. Based on the CDR3 plus reference TRBV5-1 and TRBJ2-3, the full variable domain is KAGVTQTPRYLIKTRGQQVTLSCSPISGHRSVSWYQQTPGQGLQFLFEYFSETQRNKGNFPGRFSGRQFSNSRSEMNVSTLELGDSALYLCASSFRLAGETADTQYFGPGTRLTVL.

V is TRBV18 and J is TRBJ2-1, with TRBD1 matching 7 bases. The CDR3 covers 15 residues. Germline loops: CDR1 KGHSH, CDR2 LQKENI. With 0 bases clipped from V and 9 bases from J, the junction kept 8 bases outside the gene matches. CDR3 in amino acids: CASSPPLPGGFEQFF. DNA for the CDR3: TGTGCCAGCTCACCACCTCTACCAGGGGGTTTTGAGCAGTTCTTC. Supplemented by reference TRBV18 and TRBJ2-1, the full variable domain reads NAGVMQNPRHLVRRRGQEARLRCSPMKGHSHVYWYRQLPEEGLKFMVYLQKENIIDESGMPKERFSAEFPKEGPSILRIQQVVRGDSAAYFCASSPPLPGGFEQFFGPGTRLTVL.

The J gene is TRBJ2-1, the V gene TRBV7-6; 12 bases match TRBD2. CDR1 is SGHVS and CDR2 is FNYEAQ in the germline V gene. Trimming removed 4 bases from V and 8 bases from J; junction bases left unmatched: 9. The CDR3 consists of 16 residues. The chain's CDR3 is CASSYDGLAGLDEQFF. The DNA for the CDR3 is TGTGCCAGCAGCTATGACGGACTAGCGGGATTGGATGAGCAGTTCTTC.

The chain recombines TRBV6-1 with TRBJ1-6; D gene uncertain. Looked up from germline, CDR1 is MNHNS and CDR2 is SASEGT. The CDR3 contains 13 residues. The V end lost 5 bases, the J end lost 7 bases, and 9 bases lay between the germline ends. The CDR3 nucleotides read TGTGCCAGCAGTTTGCCGGTGAATTCACCCCTCCACTTT. Amino acid sequence: CASSLPVNSPLHF.

A note on this clone: Because the CDR3 is missing its conserved closing phenylalanine or tryptophan, this is likely a read error. It is unclear where the CDR3 begins or ends on the DNA, so no DNA is shown, and the CDR3 is as TCRdb lists it. The chain combines TRBV7-9 with TRBJ2-7. CDR1 and CDR2 from the germline V gene are SEHNR and FQNEAQ (reference sequence). The CDR3 adds up to 9 amino acids, both ends counted. The CDR3 region is CASSWSALI.

The V call is TRBV27, the J call TRBJ2-1; 11 bases are shared with TRBD1. V lost 6 bases and J lost 6; bases outside the gene matches: 13. The CDR3 loop spans 17 amino acids. Germline CDR1 and CDR2: MNHEY and SMNVEV (reference sequence). CDR3: CASRTGTGGTPSNEQFF. In DNA form, the CDR3 reads TGTGCCAGCAGGACCGGGACAGGGGGGACCCCGAGCAATGAGCAGTTCTTC.

CDR3 bases: TGCGCCAGCAGCCAAGATAACCGGTTAAACACTGAAGCTTTCTTT. Protein: CASSQDNRLNTEAFF. The chain joins TRBV4-1 to TRBJ1-1; D is unresolved. This CDR3 is 15 amino acids long. V lost 0 bases, J lost 2 bases, and 10 bases lay in between. Germline V gene sequence: CDR1 MGHRA, CDR2 YSYEKL.

The chain joins TRBV4-1 to TRBJ1-5; no clear D gene. V was cut by 0 bases and J by 7 bases, with 13 bases left in between. The CDR3 contains 15 residues. Germline-derived CDR1 and CDR2 are MGHRA and YSYEKL. This chain's CDR3 is CASSQDRAPGQPQHF. CDR3 sequence (DNA): TGCGCCAGCAGCCAAGATCGGGCACCTGGACAGCCCCAGCATTTT.